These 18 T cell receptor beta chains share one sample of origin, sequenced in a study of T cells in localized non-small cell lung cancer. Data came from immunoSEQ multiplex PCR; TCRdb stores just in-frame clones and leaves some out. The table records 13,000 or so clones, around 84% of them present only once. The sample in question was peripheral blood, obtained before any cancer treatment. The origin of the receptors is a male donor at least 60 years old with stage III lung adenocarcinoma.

The CDR3 loop reads CASSEPRDRGREKLFF. CDR3 DNA: TGTGCCAGCAGTGAACCCCGGGACAGGGGGCGAGAAAAACTGTTTTTT. The rearrangement joins TRBV25-1 to TRBJ1-4, with 12 bases aligning to TRBD1. This CDR3 region has 16 residues. The V and J ends lost 2 bases and 8 bases, in that order; junction bases with no gene match: 6. CDR1 is MGHDK and CDR2 is SYGVNS in the germline V gene.

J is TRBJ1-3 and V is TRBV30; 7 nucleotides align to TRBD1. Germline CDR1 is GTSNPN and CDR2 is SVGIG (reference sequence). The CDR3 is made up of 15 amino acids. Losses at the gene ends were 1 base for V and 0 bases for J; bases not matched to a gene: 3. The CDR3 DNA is TGTGCCTGGAGTGCCGGGACAGTCTCTGGAAACACCATATATTTT. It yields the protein CAWSAGTVSGNTIYF.

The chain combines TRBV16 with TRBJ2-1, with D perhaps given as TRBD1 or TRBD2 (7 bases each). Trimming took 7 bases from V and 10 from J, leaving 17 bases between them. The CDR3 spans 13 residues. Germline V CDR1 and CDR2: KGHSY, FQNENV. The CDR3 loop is CASNRQGEGEQFF. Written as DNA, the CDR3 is TGTGCCAGCAACCGTCAGGGGGAGGGGGAGCAGTTCTTC. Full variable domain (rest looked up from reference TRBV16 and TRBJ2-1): GEEVAQTPKHLVRGEGQKAKLYCAPIKGHSYVFWYQQVLKNEFKFLISFQNENVFDETGMPKERFSAKCLPNSPCSLEIQATKLEDSAVYFCASNRQGEGEQFFGPGTRLTVL.

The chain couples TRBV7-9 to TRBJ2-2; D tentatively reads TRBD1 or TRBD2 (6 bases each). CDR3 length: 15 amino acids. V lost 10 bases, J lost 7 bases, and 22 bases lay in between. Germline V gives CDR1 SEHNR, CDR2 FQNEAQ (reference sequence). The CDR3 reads CATTQGLMEGGELFF. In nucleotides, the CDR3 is TGTGCCACCACGCAGGGGCTAATGGAGGGCGGGGAGCTGTTTTTT. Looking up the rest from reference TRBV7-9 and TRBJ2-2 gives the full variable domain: DTGVSQNPRHKITKRGQNVTFRCDPISEHNRLYWYRQTLGQGPEFLTYFQNEAQLEKSRLLSDRFSAERPKGSFSTLEIQRTEQGDSAMYLCATTQGLMEGGELFFGEGSRLTVL.

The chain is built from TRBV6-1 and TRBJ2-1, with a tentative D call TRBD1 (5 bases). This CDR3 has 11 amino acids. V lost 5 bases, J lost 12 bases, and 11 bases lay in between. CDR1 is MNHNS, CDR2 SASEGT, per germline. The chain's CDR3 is CASSYPQGQFF. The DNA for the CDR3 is TGTGCCAGCAGTTACCCCCAGGGGCAGTTCTTC.

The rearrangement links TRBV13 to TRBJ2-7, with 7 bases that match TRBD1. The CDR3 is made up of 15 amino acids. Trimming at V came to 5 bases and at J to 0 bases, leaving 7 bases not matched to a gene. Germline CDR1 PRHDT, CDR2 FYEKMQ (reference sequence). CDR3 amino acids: CASSPGTASSYEQYF. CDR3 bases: TGTGCCAGCAGCCCGGGGACAGCGAGCTCCTACGAGCAGTACTTC.

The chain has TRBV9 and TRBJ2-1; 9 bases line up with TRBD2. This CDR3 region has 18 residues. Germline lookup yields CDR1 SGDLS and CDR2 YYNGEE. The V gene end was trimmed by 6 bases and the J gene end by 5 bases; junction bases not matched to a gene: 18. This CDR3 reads CASNPLEYSGGPNNEQFF. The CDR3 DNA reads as TGTGCCAGCAACCCGCTCGAGTATAGCGGGGGCCCAAACAATGAGCAGTTCTTC.

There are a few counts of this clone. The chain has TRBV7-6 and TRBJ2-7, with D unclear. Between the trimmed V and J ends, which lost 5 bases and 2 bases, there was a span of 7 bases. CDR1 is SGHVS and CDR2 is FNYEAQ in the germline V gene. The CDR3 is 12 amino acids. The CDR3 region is CASSPITYEQYF. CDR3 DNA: TGTGCCAGCAGCCCCATCACCTACGAGCAGTACTTC.

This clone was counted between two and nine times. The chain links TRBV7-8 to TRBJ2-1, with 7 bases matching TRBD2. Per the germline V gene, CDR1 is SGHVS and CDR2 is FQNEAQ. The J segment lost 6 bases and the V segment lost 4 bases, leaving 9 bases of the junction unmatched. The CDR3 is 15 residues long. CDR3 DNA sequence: TGTGCCAGCAGCTCGACGACCGGGACTATCAATGAGCAGTTCTTC. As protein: CASSSTTGTINEQFF.

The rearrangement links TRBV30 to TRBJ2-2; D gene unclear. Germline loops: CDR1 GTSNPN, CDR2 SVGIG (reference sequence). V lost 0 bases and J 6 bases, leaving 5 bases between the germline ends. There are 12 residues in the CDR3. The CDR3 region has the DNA TGTGCCTGGAGTGTGTTCCCCGGGGAGCTGTTTTTT. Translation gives CAWSVFPGELFF.

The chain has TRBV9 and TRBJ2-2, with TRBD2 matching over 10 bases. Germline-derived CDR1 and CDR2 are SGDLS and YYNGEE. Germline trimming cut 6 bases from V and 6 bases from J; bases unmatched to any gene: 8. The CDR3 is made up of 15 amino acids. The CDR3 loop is CASTRSGRAPGELFF. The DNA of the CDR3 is TGTGCCAGCACCCGAAGCGGGAGGGCCCCCGGGGAGCTGTTTTTT.

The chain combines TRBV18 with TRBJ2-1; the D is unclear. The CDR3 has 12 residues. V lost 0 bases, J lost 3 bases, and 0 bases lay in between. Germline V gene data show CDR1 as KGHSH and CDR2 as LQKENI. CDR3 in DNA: TGTGCCAGCTCACCACCCTACAATGAGCAGTTCTTC. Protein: CASSPPYNEQFF.

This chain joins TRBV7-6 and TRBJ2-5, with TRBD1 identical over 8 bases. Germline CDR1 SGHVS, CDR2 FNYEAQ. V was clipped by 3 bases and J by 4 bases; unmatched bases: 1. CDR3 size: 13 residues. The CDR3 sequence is CASSFTGGETQYF. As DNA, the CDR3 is TGTGCCAGCAGCTTTACAGGGGGAGAGACCCAGTACTTC. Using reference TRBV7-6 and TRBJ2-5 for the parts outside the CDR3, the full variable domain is GAGVSQSPRYKVTKRGQDVALRCDPISGHVSLYWYRQALGQGPEFLTYFNYEAQQDKSGLPNDRFSAERPEGSISTLTIQRTEQRDSAMYRCASSFTGGETQYFGPGTRLLVL.

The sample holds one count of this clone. CDR3 nucleotide sequence: TGTGCCAGCAGCTTAGGTAGAGGGAACACTGAAGCTTTCTTT. Protein sequence: CASSLGRGNTEAFF. The V gene is TRBV7-2, the J gene TRBJ1-1; D gene unclear. The CDR3 sequence is 14 residues long. Germline assignment: CDR1 SGHTA and CDR2 FQGNSA. V was shortened by 1 base and J by 1 base, with 7 bases between the two germline ends.

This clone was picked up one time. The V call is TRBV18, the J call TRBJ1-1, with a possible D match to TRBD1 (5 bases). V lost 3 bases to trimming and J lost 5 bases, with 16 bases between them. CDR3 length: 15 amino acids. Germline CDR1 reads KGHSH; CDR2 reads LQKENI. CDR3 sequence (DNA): TGTGCCAGCTCACCGTACGGGGCGGGAAGGACTGAAGCTTTCTTT. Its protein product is CASSPYGAGRTEAFF.

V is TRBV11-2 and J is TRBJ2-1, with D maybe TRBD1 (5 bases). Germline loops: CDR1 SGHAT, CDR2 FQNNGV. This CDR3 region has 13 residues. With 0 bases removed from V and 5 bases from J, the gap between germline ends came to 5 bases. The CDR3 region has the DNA TGTGCCAGCAGCTTAGACAGGGACAATGAGCAGTTCTTC. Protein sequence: CASSLDRDNEQFF.

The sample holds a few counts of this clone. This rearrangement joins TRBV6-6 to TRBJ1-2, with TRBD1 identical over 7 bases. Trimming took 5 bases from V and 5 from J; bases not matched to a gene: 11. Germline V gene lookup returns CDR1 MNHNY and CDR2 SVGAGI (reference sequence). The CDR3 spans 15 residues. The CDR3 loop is CASSLSGTEFYGYTF. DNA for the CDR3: TGTGCCAGCAGTCTCAGTGGGACAGAGTTTTATGGCTACACCTTC.

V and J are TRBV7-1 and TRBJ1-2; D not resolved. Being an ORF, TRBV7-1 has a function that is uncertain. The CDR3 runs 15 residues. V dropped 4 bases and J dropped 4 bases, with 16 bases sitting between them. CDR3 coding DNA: TGTGCCAGCAGCTTAGCGGCTACGGGCCTCTATGGCTACACCTTC. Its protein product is CASSLAATGLYGYTF.